This T cell receptor beta chain came from a study of blood T cell repertoires in COVID-19. Some clones are missing from TCRdb's copy, which holds only in-frame ones; the method was immunoSEQ multiplex PCR. The table lists fewer than 250,000 clones, about 81% of them singletons. This clonotype was obtained from a woman in her fifties or sixties with COVID-19, enrolled during active disease. The sample taken for sequencing was peripheral blood.

This CDR3 reads CASRRGAPNTGELFF. The CDR3 DNA is TGCGCCAGCAGGCGGGGGGCGCCGAACACCGGGGAGCTGTTTTTT. The chain has TRBV5-1 and TRBJ2-2, with TRBD2 identical over 8 bases. V lost 5 bases, J lost 0 bases, and 3 bases stayed unmatched. Germline V lookup: CDR1 SGHRS, CDR2 YFSETQ. The CDR3 has 15 residues.